A selection of T cell receptor beta chains follows, all from one sample in a study of blood T cells in healthy people across ages. TCRdb re-derived calls from the 5' RACE reads in MiXCR, one entry per CDR3 protein. The sample records around 790,000 distinct CDR3 sequences, around 45% being singletons. The source material was blood. Receptors were obtained from a man aged 60 to 69 in good health. CDR3s leave out the opening cysteine and the closing phenylalanine or tryptophan.

J	V	CDR3
TRBJ1-1	TRBV6-1	ASSLQDVPNTEAF
TRBJ1-5	TRBV24-1	ATRTRQGQQWNQPQH
TRBJ2-5	TRBV7-2	ASSPSLQETQY
TRBJ2-5	TRBV12-3/TRBV12-4	ASSFNPGQGRREQY
TRBJ1-2	TRBV5-1	ASSLAPSAYGYT
TRBJ2-1	TRBV6-2/TRBV6-3	ASTTSGGVHGEQF
TRBJ1-2	TRBV30	AWTIQTGSRQGYT
TRBJ1-1	TRBV11-1	ASSLPGTGVNTEAF
TRBJ2-3	TRBV24-1	ATSDLGGATDTQY
TRBJ2-4	TRBV20-1	SARDQGTNIQY
TRBJ1-1	TRBV10-3	ASQKGGNTEAF
TRBJ2-1	TRBV2	ASSVQGGGETQF
TRBJ1-6	TRBV5-1	ASSYTTTGNSPLH
TRBJ2-7	TRBV6-5	ASSYSYGGVYEQY
TRBJ2-7	TRBV5-1	ASSSTGRNYEQY
TRBJ2-1	TRBV3-1	ASSQSSGVSNEQF
TRBJ1-1	TRBV12-3/TRBV12-4	ASGKTRDTITSEAF
TRBJ2-5	TRBV11-2	ASSFTRTRGETQY
TRBJ2-1	TRBV7-9	ASSLTTGNSYNEQF
TRBJ2-3	TRBV20-1	SARPGLAGGQDTQY
TRBJ1-1	TRBV20-1	SAGYPRKGGTEAF
TRBJ1-5	TRBV6-4	ASSWGPYSNQPQH
TRBJ2-3	TRBV12-5	ASGLSLSSTDTQY
TRBJ2-1	TRBV7-9	ASSQTAGGQQF
TRBJ2-2	TRBV7-9	ASSLGATGGPTGELF
TRBJ2-7	TRBV9	ASSTSSGGAGREQY
.	TRBV7-9	ASSLGRDIPYEQY
TRBJ2-1	TRBV7-2	ASSPGLAGGRSSYNEQF
.	TRBV20-1	SANRVLGETQY
TRBJ2-1	TRBV2	ASIPGQENNEQF
TRBJ2-4	TRBV19	ASSRAKNIQY
TRBJ2-3	TRBV4-3	ASSQGGAGAGTDTQY
TRBJ1-2	TRBV2	ASSSQGASQRSRGYT
TRBJ2-3	TRBV9	ASSVARADTDTQY
TRBJ2-7	TRBV12-3/TRBV12-4	ASRRQATSSYEQY
TRBJ1-5	TRBV28	ASSFAGGRNQPQH
TRBJ2-4	TRBV4-1	ASSPTVLSKNIQY
TRBJ1-2	TRBV2	ASSASRGRGDYGYT
TRBJ1-4	TRBV4-3	ASSQGGGEKLF
TRBJ1-2	TRBV5-6	ASSLGLSLRVYT
TRBJ2-7	TRBV28	ASSKDAGRDEQY
TRBJ2-3	TRBV27	ASSSVPPGQSLTDTQY
TRBJ1-2	TRBV5-1	ASSFLPGRNRVSNYGYT
TRBJ2-7	TRBV7-8	ASRSKGSSSYEQY
TRBJ2-7	TRBV20-1	SARKGTVYEQY